This T cell receptor (beta chain) was profiled in a study of OX40 agonist ivuxolimab in advanced cancers. Overall study: Patient treatment consisted of intravenous ivuxolimab administration every 2 weeks at 0.01 to 10 mg/kg. Those enrolled were 82.7% male, with a mean age of about 60 years and ages from roughly 23 to 79.

Unmatched junction bases numbered 16, after V lost 1 base and J lost 8 bases. This CDR3 has 17 residues. Germline V gene sequence: CDR1 MDHEN, CDR2 SYDVKM. As to this clone: Its antigen is not identified.

Assay used: immunoSEQ multiplex PCR; TCRdb lists only in-frame clones, some missing. The sample contains tens of thousands of clones, approximately 90% of which appear only once. The study's findings and limits: Some patients without response likewise showed low normalized clonal expansion. Blood T cells, both CD4+ and CD8+, expanded clonally by week 6 at 0.1 to 3.0 mg/kg.

J is TRBJ1-2 and V is TRBV28; 7 nucleotides agree with TRBD1. Sequences were derived from CD4+ or CD8+ T cells sorted from blood, sampled in a trial of the OX40 agonist ivuxolimab. This receptor was identified in an adult with an advanced solid tumor such as melanoma, head and neck, liver or kidney cancer. This chain's CDR3 is CASSLFAYPLTGTGYTF. The CDR3 bases are TGTGCCAGCAGTTTATTCGCCTACCCCCTGACAGGGACCGGCTACACCTTC.